This entry lists 14 T cell receptor beta chains sequenced from one sample in a study of technical replicates of blood from several donors (dated by TCRdb to 2016 to 2017). Library creation used the immunoSEQ multiplex PCR assay. TCRdb's version of the immuneACCESS table is confined to in-frame rearrangements and falls short of the full clone set. An unresolved V gene accounts for under half of the shortfall where checked; the remainder is of unknown origin. In this sample the table shows about 75,000 clones, 95% to 98% of which occur a single time. The ten largest clones capture about 0.27% of the sample. The sample comprised T cells isolated from PBMCs. These receptors all stem from a human donor in good health.

J is TRBJ2-7 and V is TRBV4-1, with no clear D. The CDR3 runs to 13 residues. V dropped 4 bases and J dropped 0 bases, with 7 bases sitting between them. Germline V gene lookup returns CDR1 MGHRA and CDR2 YSYEKL. The CDR3 region is CASSLISSYEQYF. CDR3 DNA: TGCGCCAGCAGCCTAATTAGCTCCTACGAGCAGTACTTC.

The V call is TRBV5-4, the J call TRBJ2-7, with D uncertain. Trimming cost V 3 bases and J 4 bases, with 8 bases left between them. The CDR3 is 12 amino acids. The germline CDR1 and CDR2 sequences are SGHNT and YYREEE (reference sequence). CDR3 sequence (DNA): TGTGCCAGCAGCTCCCAATCATACGAGCAGTACTTC. Translated: CASSSQSYEQYF.

The chain links TRBV6-5 to TRBJ1-5; 7 positions agree with TRBD1. Per the germline V gene, CDR1 is MNHEY and CDR2 is SVGAGI. The CDR3 length is 13 residues. V was pared by 6 bases and J by 7 bases, with 6 bases of the junction left unmatched. CDR3 coding DNA: TGTGCCAGCAGCCGACAGGGTGACCAGCCCCAGCATTTT. It codes for CASSRQGDQPQHF.

The chain uses TRBV11-3 and TRBJ1-2; 7 bases fit TRBD1. CDR3 length equals 14 residues. Germline V lookup: CDR1 SGHNT, CDR2 YENEEA. Trimming cost V 5 bases and J 14 bases; bases outside gene matches: 17. The CDR3 region has the DNA TGTGCCAGCAGCAAGATGTCACAGGGGATATTTGGGACCTTC. Translating it yields CASSKMSQGIFGTF.

This clone occurred a few times. The V gene is TRBV7-9, the J gene TRBJ1-5; no reliable D call. V shed 2 bases and J shed 1 base, with 12 bases lying between them. The CDR3 spans 16 residues. The germline gives CDR1 SEHNR, CDR2 FQNEAQ (reference sequence). The CDR3: CASSLTGMGSNQPQHF. CDR3 nucleotide sequence: TGTGCCAGCAGCTTAACGGGGATGGGAAGCAATCAGCCCCAGCATTTT. The entire variable domain, with the rest obtained from reference TRBV7-9 and TRBJ1-5, is as follows: DTGVSQNPRHKITKRGQNVTFRCDPISEHNRLYWYRQTLGQGPEFLTYFQNEAQLEKSRLLSDRFSAERPKGSFSTLEIQRTEQGDSAMYLCASSLTGMGSNQPQHFGDGTRLSIL.

The chain employs TRBV11-3 and TRBJ2-7; D uncertain. Germline V gene sequence: CDR1 SGHNT, CDR2 YENEEA. Trimming pared 5 bases from V and 4 bases from J, leaving 9 bases between. This CDR3 has 12 residues. CDR3: CASSTVFYEQYF. The CDR3 bases are TGTGCCAGCAGCACAGTTTTTTACGAGCAGTACTTC.

This sequence joins TRBV5-1 and TRBJ1-2, with 9 nucleotides matching TRBD1. The CDR3 covers 15 residues. CDR1 and CDR2 from the germline V gene are SGHRS and YFSETQ. The V and J ends lost 4 bases and 3 bases, in that order; junction bases with no gene match: 7. This chain's CDR3 is CASSLLQGADYGYTF. CDR3 sequence (DNA): TGCGCCAGCAGCCTCTTACAGGGGGCTGACTATGGCTACACCTTC.

This clone was counted between two and nine times. The chain recombines TRBV6-4 with TRBJ2-3; 12 bases fit TRBD1. CDR1 is MRHNA and CDR2 is SNTAGT in the germline V gene. With 3 bases clipped from V and 3 bases from J, the junction kept 4 bases outside the gene matches. The CDR3 has 16 amino acids. In nucleotides, the CDR3 is TGTGCCAGCAGTGAAGGGACAGGGGGCGCGACAGATACGCAGTATTTT. Amino acid sequence: CASSEGTGGATDTQYF.

The chain is built from TRBV27 and TRBJ1-4, with a possible D match to TRBD1 (5 bases). Germline V gives CDR1 MNHEY, CDR2 SMNVEV (reference sequence). Trimming took off 5 bases at V and 8 bases at J, with 12 bases between the two ends. The CDR3 loop spans 13 amino acids. The CDR3, as DNA: TGTGCCAGCAGTCCCCGGGAGGGGGAAAAACTGTTTTTT. This translates into CASSPREGEKLFF.

CDR3 region: CASSRSGQAYGYTF. The CDR3 nucleotides read TGTGCCAGCAGCCGAAGCGGACAGGCGTATGGCTACACCTTC. This chain connects TRBV7-8 to TRBJ1-2, with 7 bases aligning to TRBD1. The CDR3 is 14 amino acids. Germline loops: CDR1 SGHVS, CDR2 FQNEAQ. V shed 5 bases, J shed 5 bases, and the junction held 8 bases outside the gene matches.

This chain links TRBV5-4 with TRBJ2-3, with 7 positions matching TRBD1. The CDR3 has 14 residues. V lost 4 bases and J lost 3; bases outside the gene matches: 5. Germline V lookup: CDR1 SGHNT, CDR2 YYREEE (reference sequence). This chain's CDR3 is CASSLPGGTDTQYF. Here the CDR3 DNA reads TGTGCCAGCAGCCTCCCAGGGGGAACAGATACGCAGTATTTT.

The J gene is TRBJ1-2, the V gene TRBV7-2, with 7 bases matching TRBD1. The germline CDR1 and CDR2 sequences are SGHTA and FQGNSA. The junction had 6 bases not matched to a gene; V was cut back by 5 bases and J by 3 bases. This CDR3 contains 14 residues. CDR3 nucleotide sequence: TGTGCCAGCAGCCTGAACAGGGGTGACTATGGCTACACCTTC. This sequence encodes CASSLNRGDYGYTF.

V is TRBV19 and J is TRBJ1-3; 7 bases fit TRBD1. V lost 4 bases, J lost 2 bases, and 5 bases stayed unmatched. Germline-derived CDR1 and CDR2 are LNHDA and SQIVND (reference sequence). This CDR3 has 15 amino acids. The CDR3 bases are TGTGCCAGTAGTAGGGACAGAAACCCTGGAAACACCATATATTTT. Translated: CASSRDRNPGNTIYF.

This clone was detected only once. The chain links TRBV6-6 to TRBJ1-5; 8 bases are a match to TRBD1. CDR3 length: 14 amino acids. With V trimmed by 5 bases and J by 8 bases, 8 bases remained unmatched. Germline-derived CDR1 and CDR2 are MNHNY and SVGAGI (reference sequence). The CDR3 loop is CASSTRTGLEPQHF. CDR3 coding DNA: TGTGCCAGCAGTACCCGGACAGGGTTAGAGCCCCAGCATTTT.